One sample yielded the 27 T cell receptor beta chains listed below, sequenced in a study of graft-versus-host responses after intestinal transplantation. The antigens for these receptors are not known. Data came from immunoSEQ multiplex PCR; TCRdb stores just in-frame clones and leaves some out. Of around 99,000 clones listed, around 90% are singletons. This material consisted of unstimulated CD4+ T cells sorted from spleen or lymph node cells, taken before transplant. The source is a human donor who was the organ donor for an intestinal transplant.

The V and J genes are TRBV5-1 and TRBJ2-7; TRBD2 matches at 8 bases. CDR1 is SGHRS and CDR2 is YFSETQ in the germline V gene. The CDR3 length is 13 residues. V lost 4 bases and J lost 3; bases outside the gene matches: 3. The CDR3 region is CASSRGLDYEQYF. DNA for the CDR3: TGCGCCAGCAGCAGGGGACTAGACTACGAGCAGTACTTC.

This chain uses TRBV5-5 with TRBJ2-7; 10 bases match TRBD2. V was pared by 1 base and J by 0 bases, with 16 bases of the junction left unmatched. This CDR3 contains 20 residues. Germline values: CDR1 SGHKS, CDR2 YYEKEE (reference sequence). The CDR3 region is CASSLRFPTSGSISSYEQYF. In DNA, the CDR3 is TGTGCCAGCAGCTTGCGTTTTCCGACTAGCGGGTCGATAAGCTCCTACGAGCAGTACTTC.

The J gene is TRBJ1-5, the V gene TRBV2; tentative D call: TRBD1 (5 bases). Germline V lookup: CDR1 SNHLY, CDR2 FYNNEI. The CDR3 extends over 15 amino acids. V lost 6 bases and J 0 bases, leaving 12 bases between the germline ends. CDR3 in DNA: TGTGCCAGCAGGGGGCCCGGCTATAGCAATCAGCCCCAGCATTTT. It is translated as CASRGPGYSNQPQHF.

This chain links TRBV7-9 with TRBJ2-5; D is ambiguous. This CDR3 has 14 amino acids. The germline V gene has CDR1 SEHNR and CDR2 FQNEAQ (reference sequence). With 1 base removed from V and 0 bases from J, the gap between germline ends came to 6 bases. The CDR3 loop reads CASSLGFDQETQYF. CDR3 sequence (DNA): TGTGCCAGCAGCTTAGGGTTCGACCAAGAGACCCAGTACTTC. Supplemented by reference TRBV7-9 and TRBJ2-5, the full variable domain reads DTGVSQNPRHKITKRGQNVTFRCDPISEHNRLYWYRQTLGQGPEFLTYFQNEAQLEKSRLLSDRFSAERPKGSFSTLEIQRTEQGDSAMYLCASSLGFDQETQYFGPGTRLLVL.

This chain joins TRBV5-1 and TRBJ2-5; D is possibly TRBD1 (5 bases). Germline lookup yields CDR1 SGHRS and CDR2 YFSETQ. V shed 5 bases and J shed 4 bases, with 15 bases lying between them. This CDR3 is 14 amino acids long. In DNA form, the CDR3 reads TGCGCCAGCAGTTCCAGGGCATTAGGAGAGACCCAGTACTTC. It is translated as CASSSRALGETQYF.

Regarding this clone: One end of the junction varies from germline; a read error may be responsible. The J gene is TRBJ2-7, the V gene TRBV7-2, with 10 bases aligning to TRBD2. Per germline, CDR1 SGHTA and CDR2 FQGNSA. CDR3 length equals 15 residues. CDR3 DNA sequence: TGTGCCAGCAGCTTGGGACTAGCGTTTTCCTACGGGCAGTACTTC. Translating it yields CASSLGLAFSYGQYF. Full variable domain (remainder filled in from reference TRBV7-2 and TRBJ2-7): GAGVSQSPSNKVTEKGKDVELRCDPISGHTALYWYRQSLGQGLEFLIYFQGNSAPDKSGLPSDRFSAERTGGSVSTLTIQRTQQEDSAVYLCASSLGLAFSYGQYFGPGTRLTVT.

The chain links TRBV5-4 to TRBJ2-5; the match to TRBD1 covers 8 bases. Trimming cost V 0 bases and J 2 bases; bases outside gene matches: 0. The CDR3 loop spans 14 amino acids. Germline CDR1 reads SGHNT; CDR2 reads YYREEE (reference sequence). The CDR3 sequence is CASSLDRGQETQYF. CDR3 coding DNA: TGTGCCAGCAGCTTGGACAGGGGGCAAGAGACCCAGTACTTC.

The rearrangement links TRBV5-4 to TRBJ2-2, with 11 bases identical to TRBD1. V dropped 4 bases and J dropped 4; count of bases not matched to a gene: 3. The CDR3 is made up of 15 amino acids. Germline V gene data show CDR1 as SGHNT and CDR2 as YYREEE (reference sequence). The CDR3: CASSVGQGGTGELFF. CDR3 DNA: TGTGCCAGCAGCGTGGGACAGGGGGGCACCGGGGAGCTGTTTTTT. Full variable domain (outside the CDR3, taken from reference TRBV5-4 and TRBJ2-2): ETGVTQSPTHLIKTRGQQVTLRCSSQSGHNTVSWYQQALGQGPQFIFQYYREEENGRGNFPPRFSGLQFPNYSSELNVNALELDDSALYLCASSVGQGGTGELFFGEGSRLTVL.

V usage is TRBV19 and J usage is TRBJ2-5, with D unclear. The germline V and J ends were trimmed by 6 bases and 1 base, with 9 bases remaining between them. The CDR3 runs to 13 residues. Germline CDR1 LNHDA, CDR2 SQIVND (reference sequence). The CDR3 DNA reads TGTGCCAGTAGGTGGGCCGGCCAAGAGACCCAGTACTTC. Translating it yields CASRWAGQETQYF.

The gene calls are TRBV19 and TRBJ2-1; possible D gene TRBD1, 6 bases. Trimming shortened V by 4 bases and J by 0 bases, and 13 bases separated the two germline ends. Germline assignment: CDR1 LNHDA and CDR2 SQIVND (reference sequence). There are 16 residues in the CDR3. The CDR3: CASSKRRGSSYNEQFF. The CDR3 bases are TGTGCCAGTAGTAAGCGAAGGGGGTCCTCCTACAATGAGCAGTTCTTC.

The genes are TRBV9 and TRBJ2-1; maybe TRBD1 (6 bases). The V and J ends lost 3 bases and 6 bases respectively, with 16 bases between them. This CDR3 comprises 15 residues. Germline V gene lookup returns CDR1 SGDLS and CDR2 YYNGEE. The CDR3 reads CASSGRTVTPNEQFF. CDR3 nucleotides: TGTGCCAGCAGCGGTCGGACAGTGACCCCCAATGAGCAGTTCTTC.

V gene TRBV19 combines with J gene TRBJ2-1; D uncertain. This CDR3 has 15 residues. Trimming stripped 4 bases from V and 6 bases from J, with 16 bases between. Germline CDR1 and CDR2: LNHDA and SQIVND (reference sequence). CDR3 loop: CASSTRPRAGNEQFF. CDR3 coding DNA: TGTGCCAGTAGTACCCGGCCCCGAGCCGGCAATGAGCAGTTCTTC.

This chain links TRBV10-3 with TRBJ1-1; 7 positions agree with TRBD1. Germline CDR1 reads ENHRY; CDR2 reads SYGVKD. Trimming took 0 bases from V and 3 from J; bases not matched to a gene: 7. CDR3 length: 16 amino acids. The CDR3 DNA sequence: TGTGCCATCAGTGAGTCGGGACAGATGTGGGACACTGAAGCTTTCTTT. The encoded protein is CAISESGQMWDTEAFF.

This rearrangement joins TRBV4-1 to TRBJ2-2; 15 bases fit TRBD2. V gave up 4 bases and J gave up 8 bases; unmatched junction bases: 11. The CDR3 has 18 residues. Germline values: CDR1 MGHRA, CDR2 YSYEKL. Written as DNA, the CDR3 is TGCGCCAGCAGCCGACAGGGACTAGCGGGGGGACCGGGAGGGGAGCTGTTTTTT. Residues: CASSRQGLAGGPGGELFF.

The gene calls are TRBV19 and TRBJ2-5; tentatively, D is TRBD1 or TRBD2 (5 bases each). Matching the DNA end better, TRBJ2-7 makes the J call doubtful. The CDR3 extends over 15 amino acids. CDR1 is LNHDA and CDR2 is SQIVND in the germline V gene (reference sequence). The CDR3 DNA reads as TGTGCCAGTCGCGAGGGGCAGGGTAGTCGGTACGAGCAGTACTTC. Translated, it gives CASREGQGSRYEQYF.

This clone was recorded a few times. The J gene is TRBJ1-3, the V gene TRBV10-3; D perhaps matches TRBD1 (5 bases). Germline V gene lookup returns CDR1 ENHRY and CDR2 SYGVKD. With 2 bases removed from V and 1 base from J, the gap between germline ends came to 18 bases. The CDR3 contains 18 residues. CDR3 loop: CAISERNRRGPSGNTIYF. CDR3 sequence (DNA): TGTGCCATCAGTGAGCGAAATAGGAGGGGACCTTCTGGAAACACCATATATTTT.

This clone has just one count. DNA for the CDR3: TGTGCCAGCAGCTATCGGACAGGGAGGCTCCAAGAGACCCAGTACTTC. Protein sequence: CASSYRTGRLQETQYF. This chain joins TRBV7-9 and TRBJ2-5; TRBD1 matches 8 bases. The CDR3 spans 16 residues. The junction had 8 bases not matched to a gene; V was cut back by 4 bases and J by 1 base. Per germline, CDR1 SEHNR and CDR2 FQNEAQ (reference sequence).

This clone was seen a handful of times. This chain uses TRBV5-1 with TRBJ2-1; either TRBD1 or TRBD2 may fit D (5 bases each). Per the germline V gene, CDR1 is SGHRS and CDR2 is YFSETQ. V gave up 4 bases and J gave up 3 bases, with 14 bases separating them. The CDR3 loop spans 15 amino acids. As DNA, the CDR3 is TGCGCCAGCAGCCCCGAGGGGTATTACTACAATGAGCAGTTCTTC. It codes for CASSPEGYYYNEQFF.

The chain combines TRBV7-8 with TRBJ2-3; 7 bases map to TRBD2. V shed 6 bases and J 0 bases; nucleotides not matched to a gene: 9. The V gene's germline CDR1 is SGHVS and CDR2 FQNEAQ. This CDR3 is built from 16 residues. CDR3 loop: CASRFRAGSSTDTQYF. CDR3 bases: TGTGCCAGCAGATTCCGAGCGGGATCAAGCACAGATACGCAGTATTTT.

The chain links TRBV18 to TRBJ2-7; weak D call: TRBD2 (6 bases). Germline values: CDR1 KGHSH, CDR2 LQKENI. V lost 4 bases, J lost 7 bases, and 20 bases lay in between. The CDR3 runs 15 residues. CDR3: CASSREPGSPGEQYF. As DNA, the CDR3 is TGTGCCAGCTCACGCGAACCCGGGAGCCCGGGGGAGCAGTACTTC.

This sequence joins TRBV19 and TRBJ2-1; 7 bases match TRBD2. The J segment lost 7 bases and the V segment lost 4 bases, leaving 1 base of the junction unmatched. From germline, CDR1 is LNHDA and CDR2 SQIVND (reference sequence). The CDR3 is 12 residues long. The CDR3 DNA reads TGTGCCAGTAGTACTAGCGGAAATGAGCAGTTCTTC. Protein sequence: CASSTSGNEQFF.

The V and J genes are TRBV2 and TRBJ2-7, with a weak D call TRBD2 (6 bases). The CDR3 consists of 15 residues. The V gene's germline CDR1 is SNHLY and CDR2 FYNNEI. The V end lost 3 bases, the J end lost 4 bases, and 16 bases lay between the germline ends. The CDR3 region has the DNA TGTGCCAGCAGTGAGGAATACGGGAGTAAGTACGAGCAGTACTTC. Protein: CASSEEYGSKYEQYF.

The chain couples TRBV6-6 to TRBJ1-5; perhaps TRBD1 as D (6 bases). The germline V gene encodes CDR1 MNHNY and CDR2 SVGAGI (reference sequence). The V gene lost 6 bases and the J gene lost 3 bases, with 15 bases spanning the gap. The CDR3 totals 15 residues. The CDR3 nucleotides read TGTGCCAGCAGCCCCGGACAGAGTTACAATCAGCCCCAGCATTTT. This sequence encodes CASSPGQSYNQPQHF.

The rearrangement uses TRBV7-8 and TRBJ2-4, with D perhaps TRBD1 or TRBD2 (5 bases each). The CDR3 is made up of 15 amino acids. Germline V gene data show CDR1 as SGHVS and CDR2 as FQNEAQ. The V gene lost 5 bases and the J gene lost 0 bases, with 11 bases spanning the gap. CDR3 sequence (DNA): TGTGCCAGCAGCCAGGGAGCGTTAGCCAAAAACATTCAGTACTTC. This sequence encodes CASSQGALAKNIQYF.

V usage is TRBV19 and J usage is TRBJ1-1; TRBD1 matches at 7 bases. The CDR3 extends over 15 amino acids. CDR1 and CDR2 (germline): LNHDA, SQIVND (reference sequence). With 4 bases clipped from V and 4 bases from J, the junction kept 9 bases outside the gene matches. CDR3 in amino acids: CASSTSGQLLTEAFF. The CDR3 bases are TGTGCCAGTAGTACCTCGGGACAGTTACTCACTGAAGCTTTCTTT.

This clone was seen more than once but under ten times. V and J are TRBV18 and TRBJ1-4; D possibly corresponds to TRBD1 (5 bases). Germline CDR1 KGHSH, CDR2 LQKENI. Trimming stripped 3 bases from V and 5 bases from J, with 13 bases between. The CDR3 extends over 15 amino acids. As DNA, the CDR3 is TGTGCCAGCTCACCCCTTAGACAGCCGAATGAAAAACTGTTTTTT. Translation gives CASSPLRQPNEKLFF.

The gene calls are TRBV12-5 and TRBJ2-1, with D possibly matching TRBD1 (5 bases). This CDR3 comprises 15 residues. Looked up from germline, CDR1 is LGHNT and CDR2 is FRNRAP. Trimming took 3 bases from V and 1 from J, leaving 10 bases between them. CDR3 in amino acids: CASGFGQGSYNEQFF. The CDR3, as DNA: TGTGCTAGTGGTTTTGGGCAGGGTTCCTACAATGAGCAGTTCTTC.